The sequence of this T cell receptor (beta chain) was determined in a study of regulatory T cells in long-lasting Graves disease. Study at large: Prior antithyroid drug treatment in newly diagnosed Graves' patients lasted under 3 months.

Stated time point: newly diagnosed GD, antithyroid drugs for less than 3 months. PBMC-derived RNA was used for the TCR library. The germline gives CDR1 LGHDT, CDR2 YNNKEL (reference sequence). This CDR3 is built from 13 residues. J was trimmed by 7 bases and V by 0 bases; bases with no gene match: 2. Comment on this clonotype: Its antigen remains unidentified.

Sequencing libraries for TCR beta were prepared with iRepertoire HTBI primers and Arm-PCR of CDR3 regions. MiXCR was run by TCRdb on the multiplex PCR reads, yielding one entry per CDR3 protein. This sample carries about 210,000 distinct CDR3 sequences, around 19% of them seen once, and the ten largest clones take 10% to 15%. Study-wide points: Under persistent disease, TRBV28, TRBJ1-2 and TRBJ2-5 were used preferentially. Compared with new cases, persistent Graves' patients showed reduced TCR diversity.

This sample also belongs to another study, concerning T cells in Graves' hyperthyroidism and ophthalmopathy. That investigation notes: Diagnoses were established using clinical symptoms, serum thyroxine and TRAb, thyroid ultrasound and orbital computed tomography.

The sample here was peripheral blood mononuclear cells (PBMCs), taken at new diagnosis, from a patient treated with antithyroid drugs. The receptor's source is a woman aged 25 to 39 with Graves disease. The J gene is TRBJ2-5, the V gene TRBV3-1; TRBD1 matches at 7 bases. DNA of the CDR3: TGTGCCAGCAGCCAAGAGCCAGGGGGGACCCAGTACTTC. Its translation is CASSQEPGGTQYF.